Detailed here is one T cell receptor beta chain. It may be a read error: a sequence one base away is much more abundant. It was RNA transcripts that yielded the amplified TCR beta CDR3 regions. Primed by the HTBI set, a first-round RT-PCR was run on the TCR CDR3. One entry per CDR3 protein, called by TCRdb with MiXCR from the multiplex PCR reads. The sample records under 600,000 distinct CDR3 sequences, more than 15% being singletons. The data were obtained in a study of T cells in Graves' hyperthyroidism and ophthalmopathy. For the diagnoses, clinical symptoms, serum thyroxine and TRAb, thyroid ultrasound and orbital computed tomography were used. The germline V gene encodes CDR1 SNHLY and CDR2 FYNNEI. The CDR3 consists of 17 residues.

The origin of this receptor is a woman in her 40s with Graves' ophthalmopathy. The chain uses TRBV2 and TRBJ1-6; D uncertain. Source material: blood. The CDR3 loop is CTSSVRQTSSYNSPLHF. The CDR3 DNA sequence: TGTACCAGCAGTGTCAGGCAGACCAGCTCCTATAATTCACCCCTCCACTTT.